A single TCR beta chain is shown here with its context. Authors' processing steps: Amplification from reference gene primers served as the basis for estimated nucleated cell counts. Assay: immunoSEQ multiplex PCR; the TCRdb copy retains only in-frame clones and omits some. V and J calls and clone size are those listed in that table; D and trimming were worked out from the DNA. The table has about 150,000 clones, roughly four fifths seen once. This specimen comes from a study of blood T cell repertoires in COVID-19. Study summary: Spain, Italy and the United States supplied samples that represented acute and convalescent COVID-19. T cells, B-cell-depleted T cells, or PBMCs provided the cDNA or gDNA that served as material.

Germline V gene lookup returns CDR1 GTSNPN and CDR2 SVGIG (reference sequence). CDR3 length: 14 amino acids. J was trimmed by 8 bases and V by 7 bases; bases with no gene match: 16. The source material was peripheral blood. The clonotype comes from a man aged 70 or older with active or convalescent COVID-19. V usage is TRBV30 and J usage is TRBJ1-1; TRBD1 matches 7 bases. CDR3: CASLRGGTAKEAFF. The CDR3 nucleotides are TGTGCCTCTCTCCGGGGGGGGACAGCCAAAGAAGCTTTCTTT.